The 10 T cell receptor beta chains below were found in one sample sequenced in a study of cytomegalovirus exposure and HLA in healthy donors. TCRdb's copy holds only in-frame clones and misses some; the assay was immunoSEQ multiplex PCR. The profile shows tens of thousands of clones, roughly 94% of them singletons. The sequenced sample consisted of PBMCs. These receptors originate from a woman younger than 30 in good health and CMV-seropositive.

The chain is built from TRBV14 and TRBJ1-1, with D possibly TRBD1 on 6 matching bases. Germline V gene lookup returns CDR1 SGHDN and CDR2 FVKESK. The CDR3 has 15 amino acids. The germline V and J ends were trimmed by 0 bases and 4 bases, with 12 bases remaining between them. The CDR3 loop is CASSQDQVGGTEAFF. CDR3 coding DNA: TGTGCCAGCAGCCAAGACCAAGTAGGGGGCACTGAAGCTTTCTTT.

The chain couples TRBV7-6 to TRBJ2-1; 14 nucleotides match TRBD2. Germline V CDR1 and CDR2: SGHVS, FNYEAQ. The V gene end was trimmed by 3 bases and the J gene end by 8 bases; junction bases not matched to a gene: 3. This CDR3 region has 15 residues. CDR3 coding DNA: TGTGCCAGCAGCTTGACTAGCGGGGGGGCTTATGAGCAGTTCTTC. Amino acids: CASSLTSGGAYEQFF.

V usage is TRBV6-1 and J usage is TRBJ2-7, with 8 bases fitting TRBD1. In germline, CDR1 is MNHNS, CDR2 SASEGT. The CDR3 loop spans 16 amino acids. Trimming took 2 bases from V and 0 from J; bases not matched to a gene: 6. The CDR3 DNA reads TGTGCCAGCAGTGAATCCGGCAGGGGGCGCTCCTACGAGCAGTACTTC. This codes for CASSESGRGRSYEQYF.

The rearrangement joins TRBV20-1 to TRBJ1-1; D ambiguous. Germline V gene data show CDR1 as DFQATT and CDR2 as SNEGSKA (reference sequence). The V and J ends lost 6 bases and 9 bases respectively, with 14 bases between them. This CDR3 region has 11 residues. CDR3 sequence reads: CSALETPKAFF. As DNA, the CDR3 is TGCAGTGCCCTAGAGACCCCTAAAGCTTTCTTT.

As DNA, the CDR3 is TGCGCCAGCAGCCCGGGACAGCTTGACTATGGCTACACCTTC. This encodes CASSPGQLDYGYTF. V and J are TRBV5-1 and TRBJ1-2, with 7 bases identical to TRBD1. Germline V CDR1 and CDR2: SGHRS, YFSETQ. The CDR3 contains 14 residues. V lost 4 bases, J lost 3 bases, and 6 bases stayed unmatched.

The rearrangement links TRBV5-1 to TRBJ2-1, with a tentative D call TRBD2 (6 bases). Trimming took off 3 bases at V and 5 bases at J, with 15 bases between the two ends. This CDR3 is 15 amino acids long. Germline values: CDR1 SGHRS, CDR2 YFSETQ. The CDR3 region has the DNA TGCGCCAGCAGCTCTGGGGGGAGGATCAACAATGAGCAGTTCTTC. Translated, it gives CASSSGGRINNEQFF.

This clone was picked up a small number of times. The chain is built from TRBV2 and TRBJ1-2, with D unresolved. The length of the CDR3 is 12 residues. CDR1 is SNHLY, CDR2 FYNNEI, per germline. V lost 4 bases and J 8 bases, leaving 11 bases between the germline ends. The CDR3 DNA reads as TGTGCCAGCAGTGTGGGTAGCGGAGGCTACACCTTC. As protein: CASSVGSGGYTF.

The chain carries TRBV28 and TRBJ1-5, with TRBD1 matching 7 bases. CDR3 length: 14 residues. Germline assignment: CDR1 MDHEN and CDR2 SYDVKM. The junction had 9 bases not matched to a gene; V was cut back by 3 bases and J by 10 bases. In DNA, the CDR3 is TGTGCCAGCAGTTTTATCCCAGGGGGTCTACCCCAGCATTTT. Its protein product is CASSFIPGGLPQHF.

This clone has a handful of counts. The chain carries TRBV7-2 and TRBJ1-1; D is ambiguous. V was clipped by 3 bases and J by 0 bases, with 11 bases between them. CDR3 length: 15 residues. Germline loops: CDR1 SGHTA, CDR2 FQGNSA. As DNA, the CDR3 is TGTGCCAGCAGCTTTTGGGGAGCGGTGAACACTGAAGCTTTCTTT. It codes for CASSFWGAVNTEAFF.

This clone was recorded only once. J is TRBJ2-3 and V is TRBV29-1, with TRBD2 as a possible D gene (7 bases). This CDR3 has 14 residues. The germline gives CDR1 SQVTM, CDR2 ANQGSEA. The V gene lost 4 bases and the J gene lost 2 bases, with 13 bases spanning the gap. CDR3 DNA sequence: TGCAGCGTTGCAACGGGGGGCGCCACAGATACGCAGTATTTT. Protein product: CSVATGGATDTQYF.